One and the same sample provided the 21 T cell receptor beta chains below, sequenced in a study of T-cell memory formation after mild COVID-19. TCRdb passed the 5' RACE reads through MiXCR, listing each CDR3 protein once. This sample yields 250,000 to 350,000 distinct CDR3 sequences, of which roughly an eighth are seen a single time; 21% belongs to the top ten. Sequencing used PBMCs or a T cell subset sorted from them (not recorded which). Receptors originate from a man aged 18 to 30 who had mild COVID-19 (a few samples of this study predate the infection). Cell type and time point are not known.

The CDR3: CASSTDSPSTDTQYF. CDR3 in DNA: TGTGCCAGCAGCACGGACTCGCCTAGCACAGATACGCAGTATTTT. This chain uses TRBV28 with TRBJ2-3; TRBD2 might be the D (5 bases). Trimming shortened V by 6 bases and J by 0 bases, and 13 bases separated the two germline ends. The CDR3 totals 15 residues. CDR1 MDHEN and CDR2 SYDVKM come from the germline V gene.

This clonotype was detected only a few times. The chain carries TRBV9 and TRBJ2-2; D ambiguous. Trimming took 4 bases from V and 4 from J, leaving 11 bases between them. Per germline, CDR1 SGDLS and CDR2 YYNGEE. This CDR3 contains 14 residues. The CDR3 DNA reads TGTGCCAGCAGCCTCCCGATAGGCACCGGGGAGCTGTTTTTT. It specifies CASSLPIGTGELFF.

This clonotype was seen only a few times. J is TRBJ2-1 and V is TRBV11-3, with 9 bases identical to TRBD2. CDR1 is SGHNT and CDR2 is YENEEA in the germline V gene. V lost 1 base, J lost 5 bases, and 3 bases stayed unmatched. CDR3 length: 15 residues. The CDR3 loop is CASSLVSGGHNEQFF. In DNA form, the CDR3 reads TGTGCCAGCAGCTTAGTTAGCGGGGGCCACAATGAGCAGTTCTTC.

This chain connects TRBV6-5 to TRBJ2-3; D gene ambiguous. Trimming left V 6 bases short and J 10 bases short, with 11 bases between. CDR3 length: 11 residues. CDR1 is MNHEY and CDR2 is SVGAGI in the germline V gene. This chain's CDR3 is CASSLGFAQYF. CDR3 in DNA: TGTGCCAGCAGCCTCGGATTTGCGCAGTATTTT.

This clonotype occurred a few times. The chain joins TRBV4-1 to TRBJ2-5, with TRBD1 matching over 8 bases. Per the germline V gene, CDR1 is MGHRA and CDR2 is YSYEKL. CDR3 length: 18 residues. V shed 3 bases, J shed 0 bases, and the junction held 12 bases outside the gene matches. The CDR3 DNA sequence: TGCGCCAGCAGCCACTCCGGGACAGGTCTTAGATACCAAGAGACCCAGTACTTC. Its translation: CASSHSGTGLRYQETQYF.

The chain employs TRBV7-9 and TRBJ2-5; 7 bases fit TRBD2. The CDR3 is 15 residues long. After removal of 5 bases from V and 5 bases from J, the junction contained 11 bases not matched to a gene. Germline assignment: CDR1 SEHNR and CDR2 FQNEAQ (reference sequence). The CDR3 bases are TGTGCCAGCAGCGCGTCCGCAGGGAGGGAGGAGACCCAGTACTTC. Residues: CASSASAGREETQYF.

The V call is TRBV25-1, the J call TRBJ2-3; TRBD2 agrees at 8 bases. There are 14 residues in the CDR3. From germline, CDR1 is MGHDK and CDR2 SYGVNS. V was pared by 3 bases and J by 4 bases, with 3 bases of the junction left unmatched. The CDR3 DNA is TGTGCCAGCAGTGATCTTAGCGGGGCAGATACGCAGTATTTT. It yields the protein CASSDLSGADTQYF.

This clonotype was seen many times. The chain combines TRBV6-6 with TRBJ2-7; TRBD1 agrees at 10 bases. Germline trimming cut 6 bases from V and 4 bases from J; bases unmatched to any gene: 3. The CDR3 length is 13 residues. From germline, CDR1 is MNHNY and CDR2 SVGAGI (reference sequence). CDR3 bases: TGTGCCAGCAGGCCGGGACAGGGGTACGAGCAGTACGTC. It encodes CASRPGQGYEQYV.

CDR3 sequence (DNA): TGCAGTGCTAATCAGGGGACAGATACGCAGTATTTT. This encodes CSANQGTDTQYF. The chain recombines TRBV20-1 with TRBJ2-3, with a possible D match to TRBD1 (6 bases). This CDR3 spans 12 amino acids. Trimming pared 4 bases from V and 3 bases from J, leaving 8 bases between. Germline CDR1 and CDR2: DFQATT and SNEGSKA (reference sequence).

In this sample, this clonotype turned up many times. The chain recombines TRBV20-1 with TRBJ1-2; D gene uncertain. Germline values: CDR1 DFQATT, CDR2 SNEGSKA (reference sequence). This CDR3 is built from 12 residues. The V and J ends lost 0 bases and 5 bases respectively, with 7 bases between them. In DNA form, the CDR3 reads TGCAGTGCTAGAGAGAACCGTTATGGCTACACCTTC. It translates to CSARENRYGYTF.

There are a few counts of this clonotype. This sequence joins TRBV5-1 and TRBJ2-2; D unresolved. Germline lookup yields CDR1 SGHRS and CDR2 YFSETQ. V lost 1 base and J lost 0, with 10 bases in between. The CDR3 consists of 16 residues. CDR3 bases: TGCGCCAGCAGCTTGATGTCAGGCCCGAACACCGGGGAGCTGTTTTTT. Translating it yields CASSLMSGPNTGELFF.

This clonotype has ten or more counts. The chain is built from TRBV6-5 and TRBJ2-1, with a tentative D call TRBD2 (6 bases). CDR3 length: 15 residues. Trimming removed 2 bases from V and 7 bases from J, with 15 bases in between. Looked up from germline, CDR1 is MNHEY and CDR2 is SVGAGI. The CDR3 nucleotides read TGTGCCAGCAGTTACCGGGGGACCACGGGGAATGAGCAGTTCTTC. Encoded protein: CASSYRGTTGNEQFF.

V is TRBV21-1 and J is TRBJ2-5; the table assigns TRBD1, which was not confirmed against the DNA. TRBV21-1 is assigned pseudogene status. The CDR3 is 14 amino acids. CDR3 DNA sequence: TGTGCCAGCAGCCCAAGGGGATGGAGGGAGACCCAGTACTTC. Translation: CASSPRGWRETQYF.

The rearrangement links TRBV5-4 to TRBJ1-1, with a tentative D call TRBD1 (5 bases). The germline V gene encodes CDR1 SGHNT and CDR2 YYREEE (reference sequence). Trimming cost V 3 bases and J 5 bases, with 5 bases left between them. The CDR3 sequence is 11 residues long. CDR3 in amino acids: CASSYRTEAFF. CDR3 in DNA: TGTGCCAGCAGCTACAGGACTGAAGCTTTCTTT.

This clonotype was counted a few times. As DNA, the CDR3 is TGTGCCAGCCCGGACAGGGCTAACACCGGGGAGCTGTTTTTT. Its protein is CASPDRANTGELFF. The chain uses TRBV18 and TRBJ2-2; 8 bases match TRBD1. The ends lost 8 bases at V and 2 bases at J; junction bases unmatched: 4. This CDR3 has 14 residues. CDR1 and CDR2 from the germline V gene are KGHSH and LQKENI.

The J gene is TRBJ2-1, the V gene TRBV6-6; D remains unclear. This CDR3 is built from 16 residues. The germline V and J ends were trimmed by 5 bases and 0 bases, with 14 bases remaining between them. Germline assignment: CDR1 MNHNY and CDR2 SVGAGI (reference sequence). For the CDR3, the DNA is TGTGCCAGCAGTCGCGTCTCTCGTAGCTCCTACAATGAGCAGTTCTTC. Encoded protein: CASSRVSRSSYNEQFF.

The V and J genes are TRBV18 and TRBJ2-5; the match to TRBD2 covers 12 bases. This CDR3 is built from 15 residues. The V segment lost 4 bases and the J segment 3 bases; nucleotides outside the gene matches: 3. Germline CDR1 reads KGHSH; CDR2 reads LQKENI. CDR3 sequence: CASSRTSGNEETQYF. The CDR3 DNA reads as TGTGCCAGCTCACGGACTAGCGGGAACGAAGAGACCCAGTACTTC.

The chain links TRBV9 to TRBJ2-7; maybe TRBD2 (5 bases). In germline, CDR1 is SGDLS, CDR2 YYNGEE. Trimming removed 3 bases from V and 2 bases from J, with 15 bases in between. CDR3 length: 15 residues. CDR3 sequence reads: CASSGDYVGPYEQYF. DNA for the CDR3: TGTGCCAGCAGCGGTGACTACGTAGGGCCCTACGAGCAGTACTTC.

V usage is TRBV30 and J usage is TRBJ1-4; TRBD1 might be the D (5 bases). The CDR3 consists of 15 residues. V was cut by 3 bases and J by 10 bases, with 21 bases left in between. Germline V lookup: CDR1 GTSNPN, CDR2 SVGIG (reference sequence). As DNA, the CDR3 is TGTGCCTGGAGCGACACCGGGGCCCTCGGTGGAAAACTGTTTTTT. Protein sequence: CAWSDTGALGGKLFF.

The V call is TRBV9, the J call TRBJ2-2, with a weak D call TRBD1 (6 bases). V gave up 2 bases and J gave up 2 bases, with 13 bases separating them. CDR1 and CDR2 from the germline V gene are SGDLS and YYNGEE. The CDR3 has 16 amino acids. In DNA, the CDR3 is TGTGCCAGCAGCGTTACGGGACACAGCAACACCGGGGAGCTGTTTTTT. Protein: CASSVTGHSNTGELFF.

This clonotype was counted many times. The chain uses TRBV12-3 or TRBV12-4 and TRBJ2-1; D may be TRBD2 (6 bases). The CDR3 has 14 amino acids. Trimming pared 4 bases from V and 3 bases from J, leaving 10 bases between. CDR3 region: CASSSGTYYNEQFF. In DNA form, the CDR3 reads TGTGCCAGCAGTTCGGGGACTTACTACAATGAGCAGTTCTTC.